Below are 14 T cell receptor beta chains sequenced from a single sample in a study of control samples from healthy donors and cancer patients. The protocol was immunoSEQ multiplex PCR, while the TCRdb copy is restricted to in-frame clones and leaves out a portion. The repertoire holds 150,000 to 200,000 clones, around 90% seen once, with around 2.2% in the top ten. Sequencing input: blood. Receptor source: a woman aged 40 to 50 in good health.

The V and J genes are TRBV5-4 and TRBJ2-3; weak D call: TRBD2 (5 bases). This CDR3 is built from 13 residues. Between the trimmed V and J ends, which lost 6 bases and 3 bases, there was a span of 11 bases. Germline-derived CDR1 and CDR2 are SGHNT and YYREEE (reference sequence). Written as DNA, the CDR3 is TGTGCCAGCAACCATAGGGAGACAGATACGCAGTATTTT. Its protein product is CASNHRETDTQYF. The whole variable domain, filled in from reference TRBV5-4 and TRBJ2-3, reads ETGVTQSPTHLIKTRGQQVTLRCSSQSGHNTVSWYQQALGQGPQFIFQYYREEENGRGNFPPRFSGLQFPNYSSELNVNALELDDSALYLCASNHRETDTQYFGPGTRLTVL.

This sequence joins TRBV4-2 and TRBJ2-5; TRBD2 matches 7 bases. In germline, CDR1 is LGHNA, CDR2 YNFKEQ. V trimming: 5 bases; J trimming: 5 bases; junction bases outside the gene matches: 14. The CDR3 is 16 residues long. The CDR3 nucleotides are TGTGCCAGCAGCACTAAAGCCAGCGGGGTCCACGAGACCCAGTACTTC. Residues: CASSTKASGVHETQYF.

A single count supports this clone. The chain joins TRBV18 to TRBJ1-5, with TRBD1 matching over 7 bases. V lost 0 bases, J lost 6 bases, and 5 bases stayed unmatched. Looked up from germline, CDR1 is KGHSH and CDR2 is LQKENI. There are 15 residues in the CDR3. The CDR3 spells CASSPPGPGGQPQHF. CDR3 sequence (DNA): TGTGCCAGCTCACCACCGGGGCCAGGGGGTCAGCCCCAGCATTTT.

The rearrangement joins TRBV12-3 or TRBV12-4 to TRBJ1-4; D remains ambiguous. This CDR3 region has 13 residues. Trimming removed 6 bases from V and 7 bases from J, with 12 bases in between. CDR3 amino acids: CASSVNTGEKLFF. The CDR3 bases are TGTGCCAGCAGCGTCAATACCGGTGAAAAACTGTTTTTT.

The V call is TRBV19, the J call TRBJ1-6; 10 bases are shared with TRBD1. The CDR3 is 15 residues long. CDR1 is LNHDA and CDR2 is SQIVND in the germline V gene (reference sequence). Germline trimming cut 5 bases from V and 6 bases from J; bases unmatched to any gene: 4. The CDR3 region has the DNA TGTGCCAGTAGTCTGACAGGGGGCTTTAATTCACCCCTCCACTTT. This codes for CASSLTGGFNSPLHF.

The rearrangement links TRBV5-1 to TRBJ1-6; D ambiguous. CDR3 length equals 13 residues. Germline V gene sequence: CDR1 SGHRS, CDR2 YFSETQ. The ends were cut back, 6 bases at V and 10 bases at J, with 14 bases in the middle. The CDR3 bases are TGCGCCAGCAAAGGACCCCTGGGGTCACCCCTCCACTTT. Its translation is CASKGPLGSPLHF. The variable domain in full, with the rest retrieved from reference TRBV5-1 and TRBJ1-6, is KAGVTQTPRYLIKTRGQQVTLSCSPISGHRSVSWYQQTPGQGLQFLFEYFSETQRNKGNFPGRFSGRQFSNSRSEMNVSTLELGDSALYLCASKGPLGSPLHFGNGTRLTVT.

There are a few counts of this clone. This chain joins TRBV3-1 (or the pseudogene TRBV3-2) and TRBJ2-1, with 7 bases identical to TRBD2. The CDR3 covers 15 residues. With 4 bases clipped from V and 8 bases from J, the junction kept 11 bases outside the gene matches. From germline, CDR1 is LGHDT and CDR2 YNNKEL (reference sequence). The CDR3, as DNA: TGTGCCAGCAGCCCCCCCGCGGGGACTATTTATGAGCAGTTCTTC. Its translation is CASSPPAGTIYEQFF.

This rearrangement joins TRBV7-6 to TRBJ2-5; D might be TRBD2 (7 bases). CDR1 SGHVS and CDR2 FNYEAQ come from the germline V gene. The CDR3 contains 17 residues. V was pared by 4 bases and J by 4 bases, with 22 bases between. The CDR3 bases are TGTGCCAGCAGCTCACTCAACACGGGGGGCGTAGGAGAGACCCAGTACTTC. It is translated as CASSSLNTGGVGETQYF.

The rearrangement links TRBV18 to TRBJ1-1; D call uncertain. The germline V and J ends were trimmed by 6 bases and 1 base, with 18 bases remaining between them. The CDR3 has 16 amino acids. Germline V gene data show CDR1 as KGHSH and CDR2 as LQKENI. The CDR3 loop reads CASSQSTGGKNTEAFF. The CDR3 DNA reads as TGTGCCAGCTCCCAGAGCACTGGAGGGAAGAACACTGAAGCTTTCTTT.

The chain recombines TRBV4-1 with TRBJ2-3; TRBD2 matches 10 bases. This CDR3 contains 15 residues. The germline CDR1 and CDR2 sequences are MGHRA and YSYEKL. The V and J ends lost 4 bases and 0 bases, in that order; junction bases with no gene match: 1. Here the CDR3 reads CASSLSGGSTDTQYF. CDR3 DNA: TGCGCCAGCAGCCTTAGCGGGGGGAGCACAGATACGCAGTATTTT.

This chain's CDR3 is CASSLEVTGNTGELFF. CDR3 bases: TGTGCCAGCAGCTTAGAAGTGACAGGGAACACCGGGGAGCTGTTTTTT. This chain connects TRBV7-2 to TRBJ2-2, with D perhaps matching TRBD1 (6 bases). The CDR3 runs 16 residues. Trimming shortened V by 1 base and J by 1 base, and 10 bases separated the two germline ends. CDR1 is SGHTA, CDR2 FQGNSA, per germline.

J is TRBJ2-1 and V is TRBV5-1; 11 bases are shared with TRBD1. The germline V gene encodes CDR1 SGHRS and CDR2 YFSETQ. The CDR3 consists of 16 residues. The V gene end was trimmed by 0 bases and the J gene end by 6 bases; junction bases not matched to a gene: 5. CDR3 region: CASSLGRTGGLNEQFF. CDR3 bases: TGCGCCAGCAGCTTGGGCCGGACAGGGGGCCTCAATGAGCAGTTCTTC.

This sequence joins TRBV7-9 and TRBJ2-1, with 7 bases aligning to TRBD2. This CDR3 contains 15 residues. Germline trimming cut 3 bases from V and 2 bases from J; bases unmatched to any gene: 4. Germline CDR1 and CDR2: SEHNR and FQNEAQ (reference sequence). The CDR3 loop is CASSFLAGPYNEQFF. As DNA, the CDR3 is TGTGCCAGCAGCTTTTTAGCGGGCCCCTACAATGAGCAGTTCTTC.

The CDR3 here is CASSVPAGGFLSGANVLTF. The DNA of the CDR3 is TGTGCCAGCAGTGTTCCAGCGGGGGGTTTCCTCTCTGGGGCCAACGTCCTGACTTTC. This chain uses TRBV6-1 with TRBJ2-6, with 9 bases matching TRBD2. Trimming took 4 bases from V and 0 from J; bases not matched to a gene: 10. The CDR3 sequence is 19 residues long. From germline, CDR1 is MNHNS and CDR2 SASEGT.